Included here is one T cell receptor (beta chain) sequence, with context. The data were obtained in a study of blood T cell repertoires in COVID-19. Study overall: PBMCs, B-cell-depleted T cells, or T cells provided the cDNA or gDNA that made up the material.

The data were produced by immunoSEQ multiplex PCR, yet TCRdb's version contains in-frame clones alone and is incomplete. The data contain fewer than 300,000 clones, approximately 90% of them seen just once; the ten biggest clones take up around 0.88%. J was trimmed by 3 bases and V by 0 bases; bases with no gene match: 5. The CDR3 is made up of 16 amino acids. Germline V CDR1 and CDR2: LNHNV, YYDKDF (reference sequence). The J gene is TRBJ2-1, the V gene TRBV15, with TRBD2 matching 7 bases. The sequenced sample consisted of peripheral blood. This sequence was found in a man aged 25 to 45 with acute or convalescent COVID-19. The CDR3 sequence is CATSRDVGEGYNEQFF. The CDR3 DNA reads as TGTGCCACCAGCAGAGATGTGGGGGAGGGCTACAATGAGCAGTTCTTC.